These 20 T cell receptor beta chains were all obtained from the same sample, sequenced in a study of CD8+CD57+ T cells in acquired aplastic anemia listed by TCRdb under 2018. Sequencing took place on an Illumina HiSeq 2000. Profiling of TCR beta VDJ combinations and CDR3 sequences used genomic DNA as the template. In-frame beta chains were kept once TCRdb had trimmed the public reads at Q25 with fastp and called clones with MiXCR. Every distinct CDR3 protein forms one entry, paired with its most common genes and DNA. The sample table contains under 200,000 distinct CDR3 sequences; only one count was recorded for about 45% of them. Less than 3% of the sample is taken by the ten largest. Expansion of CD8+CD57+ cells had been shown by flow cytometry in the patients chosen for sequencing. The sequenced sample consisted of sorted CD4+, CD8+, or CD8+CD57+ T cells (not recorded which) from PBMCs. The receptors here all came from a human donor with aplastic anemia.

The count of this clonotype is one. The chain carries TRBV20-1 and TRBJ2-7; 10 bases agree with TRBD1. There are 17 residues in the CDR3. After removal of 1 base from V and 2 bases from J, the junction contained 11 bases not matched to a gene. CDR1 and CDR2 (germline): DFQATT, SNEGSKA (reference sequence). DNA for the CDR3: TGCAGTGCTAGAGTTGGTTTGGGACAGGGGTCAACCTACGAGCAGTACTTC. Protein: CSARVGLGQGSTYEQYF.

The chain uses TRBV10-3 and TRBJ1-5, with TRBD1 identical over 8 bases. J gave up 9 bases and V 3 bases, and 1 base lay outside the gene matches. CDR1 is ENHRY and CDR2 is SYGVKD in the germline V gene. The CDR3 is 12 residues long. CDR3 residues: CAISEGTGPQHF. CDR3 bases: TGTGCCATCAGTGAAGGGACAGGGCCCCAGCATTTT.

As DNA, the CDR3 is TGCAGCGTAACCAAGTACACAGATACGCAGTATTTT. This gives the protein CSVTKYTDTQYF. V is TRBV29-1 and J is TRBJ2-3, with unresolved D. Germline V CDR1 and CDR2: SQVTM, ANQGSEA. This CDR3 is built from 12 residues. The V and J ends lost 6 bases and 2 bases respectively, with 9 bases between them.

This clonotype was seen ten or more times. The J gene is TRBJ1-4, the V gene TRBV25-1; no clear D. Trimming shortened V by 3 bases and J by 8 bases, and 10 bases separated the two germline ends. The CDR3 loop spans 13 amino acids. The V gene's germline CDR1 is MGHDK and CDR2 SYGVNS. The CDR3 bases are TGTGCCAGCAGTGAGATGGGGAAGGAAAAACTGTTTTTT. It encodes CASSEMGKEKLFF.

This clonotype was seen many times. The chain employs TRBV20-1 and TRBJ2-1; D may be TRBD2 (6 bases). Germline CDR1 DFQATT, CDR2 SNEGSKA (reference sequence). The CDR3 contains 15 residues. V lost 0 bases, J lost 7 bases, and 16 bases lay in between. The CDR3 coding sequence is TGCAGTGCTAGAGAACCCAGCGGGCCACAGAATGAGCAGTTCTTC. Translated: CSAREPSGPQNEQFF.

Comments on this clonotype: A much larger clone is a single base away; this may be a read error. V usage is TRBV11-1 and J usage is TRBJ2-1; the match to TRBD2 covers 8 bases. Looked up from germline, CDR1 is SGHAT and CDR2 is FQDESV (reference sequence). The CDR3 runs 14 residues. The CDR3 nucleotides read TGTGCCAGCAGCTTATCAGCGGGACTAGAAGAGCCGTTCTTC. Protein product: CASSLSAGLEEPFF.

This clonotype was seen only a few times. The genes are TRBV20-1 and TRBJ2-1; D might be TRBD2 (6 bases). From germline, CDR1 is DFQATT and CDR2 SNEGSKA (reference sequence). Trimming left V 6 bases short and J 9 bases short, with 12 bases between. This CDR3 is 11 amino acids long. The CDR3 DNA sequence: TGCAGTGCCAGACTAGTACCTGAGCAGTTCTTC. Amino acids: CSARLVPEQFF.

This clonotype was found many times. The rearrangement joins TRBV12-3 or TRBV12-4 to TRBJ2-5; D not certain. The CDR3 extends over 11 amino acids. Between the trimmed V and J ends, which lost 7 bases and 5 bases, there was a span of 8 bases. The CDR3: CASTIGETQYF. CDR3 DNA sequence: TGTGCCAGCACCATCGGGGAGACCCAGTACTTC.

About this clonotype: The junction shows a germline mismatch at one end, possibly a read error. V is TRBV2 and J is TRBJ2-5; perhaps TRBD1 as D (5 bases). The V gene's germline CDR1 is SNHLY and CDR2 FYNNEI. This CDR3 has 13 residues. The DNA for the CDR3 is TGTGCCAGCAGTGTTGAAGGGCAGCCTAGGGGATTCTTC. Protein: CASSVEGQPRGFF.

The count of this clonotype is one. This sequence joins TRBV20-1 and TRBJ2-5, with TRBD2 identical over 8 bases. J gave up 4 bases and V 3 bases, and 10 bases lay outside the gene matches. Germline lookup yields CDR1 DFQATT and CDR2 SNEGSKA (reference sequence). The CDR3 sequence is 15 residues long. The CDR3 DNA sequence: TGCAGTGCTAGTTCGCCCAGCGGGAGAAGAGAGACCCAGTACTTC. Translation gives CSASSPSGRRETQYF.

There are a few counts of this clonotype. V and J are TRBV20-1 and TRBJ2-3, with 9 bases identical to TRBD2. CDR1 and CDR2 from the germline V gene are DFQATT and SNEGSKA (reference sequence). This CDR3 is 14 amino acids long. Trimming took 1 base from V and 1 from J; bases not matched to a gene: 0. In DNA form, the CDR3 reads TGCAGTGCTAGAGGGACTAGCGGCACAGATACGCAGTATTTT. Protein: CSARGTSGTDTQYF.

This clonotype occurred many times. In DNA, the CDR3 is TGTGCCAGCAGCTGGGGGTCCGAGCAGTACTTC. Translation: CASSWGSEQYF. This chain joins TRBV7-9 and TRBJ2-7; D may be TRBD1 or TRBD2 (5 bases each). V dropped 4 bases and J dropped 6 bases, with 7 bases sitting between them. The CDR3 length is 11 residues. From germline, CDR1 is SEHNR and CDR2 FQNEAQ (reference sequence).

V gene TRBV7-3 combines with J gene TRBJ2-2; D is unresolved. V was clipped by 2 bases and J by 1 base, with 5 bases between them. The germline V gene has CDR1 SGHTA and CDR2 FQGTGA. This CDR3 contains 14 residues. CDR3 in DNA: TGTGCCAGCAGCTTAGCATGGAACACCGGGGAGCTGTTTTTT. This encodes CASSLAWNTGELFF. Full variable domain (rest looked up from reference TRBV7-3 and TRBJ2-2): GAGVSQTPSNKVTEKGKYVELRCDPISGHTALYWYRQSLGQGPEFLIYFQGTGAADDSGLPNDRFFAVRPEGSVSTLKIQRTERGDSAVYLCASSLAWNTGELFFGEGSRLTVL.

The sample holds many counts of this clonotype. The V call is TRBV5-1, the J call TRBJ2-5; 12 bases are shared with TRBD2. This CDR3 is built from 17 residues. Trimming took 1 base from V and 4 from J; bases not matched to a gene: 8. Germline assignment: CDR1 SGHRS and CDR2 YFSETQ. The CDR3 region is CASSLPQTSGRRETQYF. DNA of the CDR3: TGCGCCAGCAGCTTGCCCCAAACTAGCGGGAGGAGAGAGACCCAGTACTTC.

This chain connects TRBV2 to TRBJ1-5, with D unclear. The CDR3 has 13 amino acids. Germline CDR1 SNHLY, CDR2 FYNNEI. V gave up 8 bases and J gave up 4 bases, with 12 bases separating them. In DNA, the CDR3 is TGTGCCAGCGGGTTTTGGGAAAATCAGCCCCAGCATTTT. It codes for CASGFWENQPQHF.

This sequence joins TRBV6-5 and TRBJ1-1; D uncertain. This CDR3 contains 15 residues. Germline CDR1 MNHEY, CDR2 SVGAGI. V was trimmed by 0 bases and J by 1 base, leaving 9 bases between them. In DNA form, the CDR3 reads TGTGCCAGCAGTTACTCGGGCCGTTCGAACACTGAAGCTTTCTTT. This gives the protein CASSYSGRSNTEAFF.

This clonotype was seen repeatedly, ten times or more. This chain joins TRBV7-3 and TRBJ1-1; D is possibly TRBD1 (5 bases). Germline CDR1 and CDR2: SGHTA and FQGTGA. CDR3 size: 15 residues. The V end was cut by 1 base, the J end by 0 bases, with 9 bases between. The CDR3 sequence: CASSLSPGMNTEAFF. CDR3 nucleotide sequence: TGTGCCAGCAGCTTAAGTCCAGGGATGAACACTGAAGCTTTCTTT.

This clonotype was seen many times. The rearrangement links TRBV6-5 to TRBJ1-5; D remains ambiguous. V shed 5 bases and J shed 5 bases, with 7 bases lying between them. Germline V gene sequence: CDR1 MNHEY, CDR2 SVGAGI. CDR3 size: 12 residues. The DNA of the CDR3 is TGTGCCAGCAGTCCCGTTTATCAGCCCCAGCATTTT. This codes for CASSPVYQPQHF.

This clonotype was picked up many times. The gene calls are TRBV7-9 and TRBJ2-7, with 9 bases matching TRBD1. V was clipped by 5 bases and J by 5 bases; unmatched bases: 10. The CDR3 contains 15 residues. CDR1 and CDR2 (germline): SEHNR, FQNEAQ (reference sequence). In DNA form, the CDR3 reads TGTGCCAGCAGCATTCTGGGACAGGGTTCGCACGAGCAGTACTTC. It is translated as CASSILGQGSHEQYF.

This chain connects TRBV2 to TRBJ1-5; TRBD1 matches at 8 bases. The CDR3 is 13 amino acids. Germline V gives CDR1 SNHLY, CDR2 FYNNEI. The CDR3: CGSNYRGDQPQHF. The CDR3 bases are TGTGGAAGCAATTACAGGGGGGATCAGCCCCAGCATTTT. Full variable domain (outside the CDR3, taken from reference TRBV2 and TRBJ1-5): EPEVTQTPSHQVTQMGQEVILRCVPISNHLYFYWYRQILGQKVEFLVSFYNNEISEKSEIFDDQFSVERPDGSNFTLKIRSTKLEDSAMYFCGSNYRGDQPQHFGDGTRLSIL.